A single sample is the source of the 30 T cell receptor beta chains below, sequenced in a study of shared clonotypes between healthy human individuals. Sequenced by immunoSEQ multiplex PCR; TCRdb stores in-frame clones only, minus some. The table includes some 1.5 million clones, approximately 98% detected once. Specimen: naive CD4+ T cells sorted from blood. The subset was: CD45RA+ positively selected. The origin of the receptors is a man aged 30 to 45 in good health.

The V gene is TRBV18, the J gene TRBJ2-5; D is possibly TRBD1 or TRBD2 (5 bases each). The ends were cut back, 6 bases at V and 0 bases at J, with 14 bases in the middle. The CDR3 sequence is 15 residues long. CDR1 and CDR2 from the germline V gene are KGHSH and LQKENI. The CDR3 DNA sequence: TGTGCCAGCTCCAAAGGGACCGAGTACCAAGAGACCCAGTACTTC. Its translation: CASSKGTEYQETQYF.

The rearrangement joins TRBV13 to TRBJ2-5, with D possibly being TRBD2 (7 bases). The CDR3 has 16 amino acids. The germline V and J ends were trimmed by 3 bases and 6 bases, with 20 bases remaining between them. The germline V gene encodes CDR1 PRHDT and CDR2 FYEKMQ (reference sequence). CDR3 in DNA: TGTGCCAGCAGCTTTCGAGGGAGGGGGAAGGAAAAGACCCAGTACTTC. Translated: CASSFRGRGKEKTQYF.

The chain carries TRBV28 and TRBJ2-2; D is unclear. The V end lost 5 bases, the J end lost 6 bases, and 4 bases lay between the germline ends. Germline-derived CDR1 and CDR2 are MDHEN and SYDVKM. CDR3 length: 11 amino acids. The CDR3 DNA reads TGTGCCAGCAGTGGGGCCGGGGAGCTGTTTTTT. It yields the protein CASSGAGELFF.

The chain is built from TRBV2 and TRBJ1-2, with a possible D match to TRBD1 (5 bases). V was clipped by 7 bases and J by 7 bases, with 16 bases between them. The CDR3 runs to 13 residues. Germline V gives CDR1 SNHLY, CDR2 FYNNEI. For the CDR3, the DNA is TGTGCCAGCAAAGAGGAGGGGTGGCGTGGCTACACCTTC. This translates into CASKEEGWRGYTF. The complete variable domain, with remaining parts taken from reference TRBV2 and TRBJ1-2, reads EPEVTQTPSHQVTQMGQEVILRCVPISNHLYFYWYRQILGQKVEFLVSFYNNEISEKSEIFDDQFSVERPDGSNFTLKIRSTKLEDSAMYFCASKEEGWRGYTFGSGTRLTVV.

The chain links TRBV14 to TRBJ2-7, with 12 bases matching TRBD2. Per the germline V gene, CDR1 is SGHDN and CDR2 is FVKESK. J gave up 1 base and V 0 bases, and 4 bases lay outside the gene matches. The CDR3 has 17 residues. CDR3 region: CASSQDPSGRASYEQYF. In DNA form, the CDR3 reads TGTGCCAGCAGCCAAGATCCTAGCGGGAGGGCATCCTACGAGCAGTACTTC. Filled out from reference TRBV14 and TRBJ2-7, the complete variable domain reads EAGVTQFPSHSVIEKGQTVTLRCDPISGHDNLYWYRRVMGKEIKFLLHFVKESKQDESGMPNNRFLAERTGGTYSTLKVQPAELEDSGVYFCASSQDPSGRASYEQYFGPGTRLTVT.

V gene TRBV7-2 combines with J gene TRBJ2-3; TRBD2 agrees at 7 bases. This CDR3 is built from 16 residues. Germline CDR1 is SGHTA and CDR2 is FQGNSA. J was trimmed by 2 bases and V by 4 bases; bases with no gene match: 9. The CDR3 sequence: CASSSGGLLITDTQYF. The CDR3, as DNA: TGTGCCAGCAGCTCGGGGGGACTACTAATCACAGATACGCAGTATTTT. The complete variable domain, with remaining parts taken from reference TRBV7-2 and TRBJ2-3, reads GAGVSQSPSNKVTEKGKDVELRCDPISGHTALYWYRQSLGQGLEFLIYFQGNSAPDKSGLPSDRFSAERTGGSVSTLTIQRTQQEDSAVYLCASSSGGLLITDTQYFGPGTRLTVL.

This clone was picked up one time. The gene calls are TRBV5-1 and TRBJ2-2, with TRBD2 matching 10 bases. Germline V lookup: CDR1 SGHRS, CDR2 YFSETQ. The CDR3 has 16 residues. The junction had 9 bases not matched to a gene; V was cut back by 5 bases and J by 5 bases. The CDR3 DNA follows: TGCGCCAGCAGAAAACCGGGACTAGCGCCGACCGGGGAGCTGTTTTTT. Its translation: CASRKPGLAPTGELFF.

The V gene is TRBV4-1, the J gene TRBJ1-1; the D gene is possibly TRBD1 (6 bases). The CDR3 runs 16 residues. CDR1 and CDR2 (germline): MGHRA, YSYEKL. Trimming removed 1 base from V and 4 bases from J, with 16 bases in between. The CDR3 loop is CASSQVTGKMVTEAFF. The CDR3 coding sequence is TGCGCCAGCAGCCAAGTAACAGGGAAAATGGTCACTGAAGCTTTCTTT.

J is TRBJ2-1 and V is TRBV27; D not certain. This CDR3 has 16 residues. V dropped 3 bases and J dropped 0 bases, with 12 bases sitting between them. Germline V lookup: CDR1 MNHEY, CDR2 SMNVEV (reference sequence). Here the CDR3 DNA reads TGTGCCAGCAGTTTGGAGCTACCTAGCTCCTACAATGAGCAGTTCTTC. It specifies CASSLELPSSYNEQFF.

V and J are TRBV5-5 and TRBJ1-2, with a weak D call TRBD1 (5 bases). The CDR3 contains 12 residues. The ends were cut back, 3 bases at V and 6 bases at J, with 9 bases in the middle. Germline CDR1 and CDR2: SGHKS and YYEKEE (reference sequence). CDR3 coding DNA: TGTGCCAGCAGCTGGGGGTTCGATGGCTACACCTTC. Translated: CASSWGFDGYTF.

This chain joins TRBV2 and TRBJ1-1; D perhaps matches TRBD1 (6 bases). The length of the CDR3 is 15 residues. Trimming left V 6 bases short and J 1 base short, with 15 bases between. The germline gives CDR1 SNHLY, CDR2 FYNNEI. The CDR3 DNA is TGTGCCAGCAGCGGTCGACAGGTTACGAACACTGAAGCTTTCTTT. Translating gives CASSGRQVTNTEAFF.

This sequence joins TRBV27 and TRBJ2-1; D is unresolved. Trimming left V 4 bases short and J 4 bases short, with 11 bases between. Germline loops: CDR1 MNHEY, CDR2 SMNVEV (reference sequence). This CDR3 is 14 amino acids long. The CDR3 sequence: CASSSKGFYNEQFF. The CDR3 bases are TGTGCCAGCAGTTCAAAGGGATTTTACAATGAGCAGTTCTTC.

CDR3 sequence reads: CASKPNGDTQYF. In DNA, the CDR3 is TGTGCCAGCAAACCTAACGGGGATACGCAGTATTTT. This sequence joins TRBV2 and TRBJ2-3, with unresolved D. Germline CDR1 is SNHLY and CDR2 is FYNNEI. The CDR3 spans 12 residues. V was pared by 7 bases and J by 6 bases, with 11 bases between.

The chain is built from TRBV28 and TRBJ2-7; 8 bases are shared with TRBD1. Germline values: CDR1 MDHEN, CDR2 SYDVKM. J lost 4 bases, V lost 7 bases, and 3 bases had no gene match. The CDR3 loop spans 12 amino acids. The CDR3 is CASMQGAYEQYF. CDR3 bases: TGTGCCAGCATGCAGGGGGCATACGAGCAGTACTTC. Based on the CDR3 plus reference TRBV28 and TRBJ2-7, the full variable domain is DVKVTQSSRYLVKRTGEKVFLECVQDMDHENMFWYRQDPGLGLRLIYFSYDVKMKEKGDIPEGYSVSREKKERFSLILESASTNQTSMYLCASMQGAYEQYFGPGTRLTVT.

This clone was found once. Sequence at one end of the junction differs from germline and may be a read error. The chain couples TRBV7-7 to TRBJ2-2; D is undetermined. This CDR3 region has 13 residues. Germline V gene sequence: CDR1 SSHAT, CDR2 FNYEAQ (reference sequence). In nucleotides, the CDR3 is TGTGCTAGCAGCTTAGAGCCGACTGGGGAGCTGTTTTTT. Translated, it gives CASSLEPTGELFF.

The CDR3 loop reads CASSVEYSNQPQHF. As DNA, the CDR3 is TGTGCCAGCAGTGTGGAGTATAGCAATCAGCCCCAGCATTTT. The V call is TRBV2, the J call TRBJ1-5; D unclear. CDR1 SNHLY and CDR2 FYNNEI come from the germline V gene. Between the trimmed V and J ends, which lost 4 bases and 0 bases, there was a span of 7 bases. This CDR3 contains 14 residues.

V gene TRBV6-1 combines with J gene TRBJ2-7; 8 nucleotides match TRBD1. Germline trimming cut 5 bases from V and 4 bases from J; bases unmatched to any gene: 7. Germline V lookup: CDR1 MNHNS, CDR2 SASEGT. The CDR3 length is 14 residues. The CDR3 spells CASSTGGPVYEQYF. The CDR3 coding sequence is TGTGCCAGCAGTACAGGGGGACCGGTTTACGAGCAGTACTTC.

The CDR3, as DNA: TGCGCCAGCAGCGAAGACAGTTACAATGAGCAGTTCTTC. Protein sequence: CASSEDSYNEQFF. V gene TRBV10-2 combines with J gene TRBJ2-1; a weak D match, TRBD1 (5 bases). The CDR3 sequence is 13 residues long. V was shortened by 6 bases and J by 4 bases, with 10 bases between the two germline ends. CDR1 and CDR2 (germline): WSHSY, SAAADI.

V gene TRBV9 combines with J gene TRBJ2-1; TRBD1 or TRBD2 may be the D gene (5 bases each). The CDR3 has 16 amino acids. Germline lookup yields CDR1 SGDLS and CDR2 YYNGEE. V lost 0 bases to trimming and J lost 9 bases, with 19 bases between them. CDR3 coding DNA: TGTGCCAGCAGCGTAGGTGGGTTCGGGGACCACGTTGAGCAGTTCTTC. Translation gives CASSVGGFGDHVEQFF.

This clone was counted a single time. The chain links TRBV5-1 to TRBJ2-1; 14 bases are shared with TRBD2. Germline CDR1 and CDR2: SGHRS and YFSETQ. The length of the CDR3 is 17 residues. Germline trimming cut 5 bases from V and 7 bases from J; bases unmatched to any gene: 11. This CDR3 reads CASRGTSGRLEGNEQFF. The CDR3 DNA sequence: TGCGCCAGCAGGGGGACTAGCGGGAGATTAGAGGGGAATGAGCAGTTCTTC. Supplemented by reference TRBV5-1 and TRBJ2-1, the full variable domain reads KAGVTQTPRYLIKTRGQQVTLSCSPISGHRSVSWYQQTPGQGLQFLFEYFSETQRNKGNFPGRFSGRQFSNSRSEMNVSTLELGDSALYLCASRGTSGRLEGNEQFFGPGTRLTVL.

The chain employs TRBV5-1 and TRBJ2-3; D perhaps matches TRBD1 (6 bases). The CDR3 runs to 13 residues. Per germline, CDR1 SGHRS and CDR2 YFSETQ. With 5 bases removed from V and 5 bases from J, the gap between germline ends came to 12 bases. CDR3 amino acids: CASRSDSGDTQYF. DNA for the CDR3: TGCGCCAGCAGATCGGACAGTGGAGATACGCAGTATTTT.

The DNA of the CDR3 is TGCAGCGCCTTGGAGCCCCTCTGGACCCAGTACTTC. It is translated as CSALEPLWTQYF. The chain couples TRBV29-1 to TRBJ2-5; D remains ambiguous. CDR1 SQVTM and CDR2 ANQGSEA come from the germline V gene. The CDR3 spans 12 residues. V was shortened by 7 bases and J by 7 bases, with 16 bases between the two germline ends.

The chain couples TRBV27 to TRBJ2-7, with 7 positions matching TRBD2. This CDR3 has 12 residues. Germline trimming cut 6 bases from V and 7 bases from J; bases unmatched to any gene: 6. Germline V gene data show CDR1 as MNHEY and CDR2 as SMNVEV (reference sequence). The CDR3: CASSPAGEEQYF. The CDR3 region has the DNA TGTGCCAGCAGCCCGGCGGGGGAAGAGCAGTACTTC.

The chain recombines TRBV28 with TRBJ1-2, with D tentatively TRBD1 (6 bases). Germline-derived CDR1 and CDR2 are MDHEN and SYDVKM. Trimming stripped 2 bases from V and 6 bases from J, with 13 bases between. The CDR3 is 14 residues long. CDR3: CASSLLGAENGYTF. The CDR3 DNA reads TGTGCCAGCAGTTTACTGGGGGCTGAGAATGGCTACACCTTC.

The chain couples TRBV6-6 to TRBJ2-3, with D hard to call. CDR1 is MNHNY, CDR2 SVGAGI, per germline (reference sequence). The CDR3 is made up of 15 amino acids. Trimming pared 0 bases from V and 2 bases from J, leaving 9 bases between. CDR3 bases: TGTGCCAGCAGTTACTCCGGACGGAACACAGATACGCAGTATTTT. This codes for CASSYSGRNTDTQYF.

CDR3 in DNA: TGTGCCAGTAGATCGGACAACCTAAATGAAAAACTGTTTTTT. This encodes CASRSDNLNEKLFF. The V and J genes are TRBV19 and TRBJ1-4; perhaps TRBD1 as D (5 bases). The germline V gene encodes CDR1 LNHDA and CDR2 SQIVND (reference sequence). Deletions cut 6 bases from V and 5 bases from J, with 13 bases between. The CDR3 sequence is 14 residues long. Full variable domain (remainder filled in from reference TRBV19 and TRBJ1-4): DGGITQSPKYLFRKEGQNVTLSCEQNLNHDAMYWYRQDPGQGLRLIYYSQIVNDFQKGDIAEGYSVSREKKESFPLTVTSAQKNPTAFYLCASRSDNLNEKLFFGSGTQLSVL.

This clone was observed a handful of times. The chain has TRBV6-1 and TRBJ2-2; D is uncertain. CDR3 length equals 15 residues. Per the germline V gene, CDR1 is MNHNS and CDR2 is SASEGT. Trimming cost V 0 bases and J 5 bases, with 10 bases left between them. CDR3 bases: TGTGCCAGCAGTGAAGCGGTCAGACAAACCGGGGAGCTGTTTTTT. Protein: CASSEAVRQTGELFF.

V is TRBV11-2 and J is TRBJ2-5, with TRBD2 as a possible D gene (6 bases). The CDR3 has 15 residues. V lost 5 bases, J lost 5 bases, and 18 bases lay in between. CDR1 and CDR2 (germline): SGHAT, FQNNGV. This CDR3 reads CASSLQDFRGETQYF. The CDR3 DNA reads TGTGCCAGCAGCCTCCAGGACTTTCGGGGGGAGACCCAGTACTTC.

A word on this clone: Different DNA sequences within this sample yield the same CDR3. The J gene is TRBJ2-3, the V gene TRBV5-1; a possible D gene is TRBD2 (6 bases). The CDR3 is made up of 15 amino acids. Germline CDR1 and CDR2: SGHRS and YFSETQ. Trimming cost V 5 bases and J 0 bases, with 13 bases left between them. In DNA, the CDR3 is TGCGCCAGCAGTATTAGCGGAGCTAGCACAGATACGCAGTATTTT. This sequence encodes CASSISGASTDTQYF.

The chain joins TRBV28 to TRBJ1-5; 9 positions agree with TRBD1. From germline, CDR1 is MDHEN and CDR2 SYDVKM. Trimming cost V 10 bases and J 2 bases; bases outside gene matches: 6. The CDR3 has 14 residues. For the CDR3, the DNA is TGTGCCACCGAAACAGGGGGCGGCAATCAGCCCCAGCATTTT. Protein sequence: CATETGGGNQPQHF.